What follows is one TCR beta chain and its context. The antigen is not known. The source of the sample is a study of post-analysis software for immune sequencing data. General study points: Patients carried roughly five TRBV segments more frequently than controls did, and TRBV5-6, TRBV5-1 and TRBV20-1 were among them.

This CDR3 is built from 14 residues. Germline lookup yields CDR1 MGHRA and CDR2 YSYEKL. V was trimmed by 0 bases and J by 8 bases, leaving 10 bases between them. Unique molecular identifiers tagged the TCR beta cDNA libraries. TCRdb passed the PCR reads through MiXCR, listing each CDR3 protein once. This repertoire shows some 700,000 distinct CDR3 sequences, about 60% found once; its top ten account for around 11%. The rearrangement uses TRBV4-1 and TRBJ1-4; D possibly corresponds to TRBD1 (5 bases). Material: blood. This receptor was taken from a girl under 10 years old with multiple sclerosis. CDR3 region: CASSQDDRNEKLFF. CDR3 bases: TGCGCCAGCAGCCAAGATGACAGAAACGAAAAACTGTTTTTT.